The 8 T cell receptor beta chains below come from one sample, sequenced in a study of blood T cell repertoires in COVID-19. Sequencing used immunoSEQ multiplex PCR; TCRdb keeps in-frame clones, though not all of them. Here the sample spans about 99,000 clones, around 87% being singletons. The sequencing input was peripheral blood. These receptors came from a man over 45 with acute or convalescent COVID-19.

The rearrangement uses TRBV7-2 and TRBJ1-5, with TRBD1 as a possible D gene (6 bases). Germline values: CDR1 SGHTA, CDR2 FQGNSA. The CDR3 is 15 amino acids. Trimming removed 5 bases from V and 2 bases from J, with 13 bases in between. CDR3 protein: CASSLKGGGNQPQHF. The CDR3 DNA reads TGTGCCAGCAGCCTTAAGGGGGGGGGCAATCAGCCCCAGCATTTT.

The chain carries TRBV5-4 and TRBJ2-7, with D possibly matching TRBD1 (6 bases). Germline loops: CDR1 SGHNT, CDR2 YYREEE (reference sequence). V lost 10 bases and J lost 3, with 17 bases in between. The CDR3 loop spans 13 amino acids. Here the CDR3 DNA reads TGTGCCGGGGCCCAGGGGATTGGCTACGAGCAGTACTTC. Its translation: CAGAQGIGYEQYF.

The rearrangement joins TRBV7-9 to TRBJ2-3; TRBD1 matches 9 bases. Germline V gives CDR1 SEHNR, CDR2 FQNEAQ (reference sequence). This CDR3 is 16 amino acids long. J gave up 2 bases and V 5 bases, and 8 bases lay outside the gene matches. The CDR3 nucleotides read TGTGCCAGCAGCCCATGGACAGGGGCCCCCACAGATACGCAGTATTTT. Amino acid sequence: CASSPWTGAPTDTQYF.

The chain joins TRBV4-1 to TRBJ2-5; 10 bases are shared with TRBD2. Unmatched junction bases numbered 10, after V lost 4 bases and J lost 5 bases. Germline V gives CDR1 MGHRA, CDR2 YSYEKL. The CDR3 runs to 16 residues. The CDR3: CASSRGLAVYEETQYF. The CDR3 coding sequence is TGCGCCAGCAGCCGAGGACTAGCGGTCTATGAGGAGACCCAGTACTTC.

This chain joins TRBV28 and TRBJ2-5, with 11 nucleotides matching TRBD2. V lost 6 bases to trimming and J lost 4 bases; unmatched junction nucleotides: 7. Germline V gene lookup returns CDR1 MDHEN and CDR2 SYDVKM. The CDR3 is 15 residues long. This CDR3 reads CASSILAGALETQYF. In DNA form, the CDR3 reads TGTGCCAGCAGCATACTAGCGGGAGCGCTAGAGACCCAGTACTTC.

This chain links TRBV10-3 with TRBJ2-2, with D possibly TRBD2 on 5 matching bases. Trimming removed 8 bases from V and 5 bases from J, with 6 bases in between. Germline V gene data show CDR1 as ENHRY and CDR2 as SYGVKD. This CDR3 comprises 11 residues. The chain's CDR3 is CAIQRTGELFF. The CDR3 region has the DNA TGTGCCATCCAGCGGACCGGGGAGCTGTTTTTT.

J is TRBJ2-3 and V is TRBV27, with TRBD2 identical over 10 bases. Germline values: CDR1 MNHEY, CDR2 SMNVEV (reference sequence). The CDR3 is 19 amino acids. With 6 bases clipped from V and 3 bases from J, the junction kept 18 bases outside the gene matches. The CDR3 loop reads CASRWRSSGSPYGTDTQYF. The CDR3 DNA follows: TGTGCCAGCAGGTGGAGGTCTAGCGGGAGTCCTTACGGTACAGATACGCAGTATTTT.

The chain joins TRBV19 to TRBJ1-1, with TRBD1 matching 11 bases. V shed 4 bases, J shed 4 bases, and the junction held 8 bases outside the gene matches. The CDR3 is made up of 16 amino acids. Germline CDR1 reads LNHDA; CDR2 reads SQIVND (reference sequence). In nucleotides, the CDR3 is TGTGCCAGTAGTAATCCCCGGGGACAGGGGGGCACTGAAGCTTTCTTT. Translation: CASSNPRGQGGTEAFF.